These T cell receptor beta chains were read from a single sample in a study of identical twins. MiXCR, run by TCRdb on the 5' RACE reads, gives a single entry per CDR3 protein. The sample yields 400,000 to 650,000 distinct CDR3 sequences, less than 25% seen once. These records were also assigned to another study, of T cells expressing NK-cell markers.

The sample consisted of CD4+ T cells sorted from blood. The receptors originated from a woman between 18 and 29 years old in good health. Both conserved end residues are part of each CDR3. A D gene is named only where the DNA matches it firmly. Clone size is not always given. Where it is, it says once, few, many or a class for expanded clones.

d_gene,abundance,len,j_gene,v_gene,CDR3aa,CDR3nt
.,few,16,TRBJ2-2,TRBV5-1,CASSRERGAYTGELFF,TGCGCCAGCAGCCGTGAACGAGGGGCCTACACCGGGGAGCTGTTTTTT
.,.,16,TRBJ2-2,TRBV24-1,CATSDTGGINTGELFF,TGTGCCACCAGTGATACAGGTGGGATTAACACCGGGGAGCTGTTTTTT
TRBD2,few,14,TRBJ2-7,TRBV12-3/TRBV12-4,CASSLGGGGYEQYF,TGTGCCAGCAGTTTAGGCGGGGGGGGCTACGAGCAGTACTTC
.,.,16,TRBJ1-3,TRBV12-3/TRBV12-4,CASSPLGVPAGNTIYF,TGTGCCAGCAGTCCGCTAGGGGTTCCTGCTGGAAACACCATATATTTT
TRBD1,.,14,TRBJ2-1,TRBV12-3/TRBV12-4,CASRRRQGRNEQFF,TGTGCCAGCAGACGTAGACAGGGACGGAATGAGCAGTTCTTC
.,.,15,TRBJ2-1,TRBV7-6,CASSSGSGSYNEQFF,TGTGCCAGCAGCTCCGGTAGTGGCTCCTACAATGAGCAGTTCTTC
TRBD1,many,16,TRBJ1-2,TRBV20-1,CSAPRQGLAVSYGYTF,TGCAGTGCCCCTAGACAGGGCCTGGCCGTTTCCTATGGCTACACCTTC
.,.,14,TRBJ2-7,TRBV12-3/TRBV12-4,CASSLALRGDEQYF,TGTGCCAGCAGTTTAGCGCTCAGGGGGGACGAGCAGTACTTC
.,many,14,TRBJ1-1,TRBV29-1,CSVEDQMRRTEAFF,TGCAGCGTTGAAGATCAAATGAGGAGGACTGAAGCTTTCTTT
TRBD2,.,17,TRBJ2-7,TRBV20-1,CSARGGLAGESSYEQYF,TGCAGTGCCCGGGGGGGACTAGCGGGAGAGAGCTCCTACGAGCAGTACTTC
.,.,14,TRBJ2-1,TRBV6-1,CASRRRGARNEQFF,TGTGCCAGCAGGCGGAGAGGGGCGCGGAATGAGCAGTTCTTC
.,.,15,TRBJ1-1,TRBV10-3,CAISESTGLDTEAFF,TGTGCCATCAGTGAGTCTACAGGGTTGGACACTGAAGCTTTCTTT
.,few,19,TRBJ2-3,TRBV5-1,CASSLTGPSQATSTDTQYF,TGCGCCAGCAGCTTAACGGGACCGTCTCAAGCGACTAGCACAGATACGCAGTATTTT
.,.,16,TRBJ2-7,TRBV7-3,CASTLTPRSPTYEQYF,TGTGCCAGCACCCTAACCCCCAGGAGTCCAACCTACGAGCAGTACTTC
TRBD2,.,17,TRBJ2-7,TRBV3-1,CASSLRTSGRGPIWRHF,TGTGCCAGCAGCCTTCGGACTAGCGGGAGGGGGCCTATTTGGCGGCACTTC
.,.,14,TRBJ2-1,TRBV20-1,CSASRLISYNEQFF,TGCAGTGCTAGTAGGCTTATCTCCTACAATGAGCAGTTCTTC
TRBD2,.,20,TRBJ2-1,TRBV5-1,CASSGPGLAGGTSSYNEQFF,TGCGCCAGCAGCGGACCGGGACTAGCGGGAGGGACCAGCTCCTACAATGAGCAGTTCTTC
TRBD1,.,14,TRBJ2-1,TRBV10-3,CAILRDRGFREQFF,TGTGCCATCCTGCGGGACAGGGGCTTTCGGGAGCAGTTCTTC
TRBD1,many,13,TRBJ1-4,TRBV7-9,CASSRDRGEKLFF,TGTGCCAGCAGCCGCGACAGGGGTGAAAAACTGTTTTTT